These 14 T cell receptor beta chains share one sample of origin, sequenced in a study of T cells after yellow fever vaccination. One entry per CDR3 protein, called by TCRdb with MiXCR from the 5' RACE reads. Seen here are hundreds of thousands of distinct CDR3 sequences, roughly 8.6% observed once, and the top ten hold about 16%. The material sequenced was PBMCs, taken roughly seven weeks after the first yellow fever vaccination. The source of these receptors is a young man who received the YFV17D yellow fever vaccine.

This clonotype was picked up a small number of times. This chain links TRBV20-1 with TRBJ2-5; TRBD2 agrees at 13 bases. The CDR3 has 17 amino acids. Unmatched junction bases numbered 12, after V lost 3 bases and J lost 5 bases. CDR1 and CDR2 from the germline V gene are DFQATT and SNEGSKA (reference sequence). The CDR3 loop reads CSASPLTPGLAGETQYF. CDR3 coding DNA: TGCAGTGCTAGTCCCCTCACCCCGGGACTAGCGGGGGAGACCCAGTACTTC.

This clonotype occurred a few times. The rearrangement joins TRBV29-1 to TRBJ1-2; the D is unclear. CDR1 is SQVTM, CDR2 ANQGSEA, per germline. The V end was cut by 1 base, the J end by 6 bases, with 18 bases between. The CDR3 covers 15 residues. The CDR3 is CSVEAGRGQPDGYTF. The CDR3 bases are TGCAGCGTTGAAGCCGGTCGTGGTCAGCCCGATGGCTACACCTTC.

This clonotype has just a few counts. The chain carries TRBV4-3 and TRBJ1-4, with unresolved D. V lost 2 bases and J 4 bases, leaving 11 bases between the germline ends. Germline V gene data show CDR1 as LGHNA and CDR2 as YSLEER. This CDR3 region has 15 residues. Here the CDR3 DNA reads TGCGCCAGCAGCCAAACGGGGATTCTTAATGAAAAACTGTTTTTT. It encodes CASSQTGILNEKLFF.

The chain combines TRBV4-3 with TRBJ2-3; tentatively, D is TRBD2 (6 bases). CDR1 is LGHNA, CDR2 YSLEER, per germline. Trimming cost V 0 bases and J 0 bases, with 13 bases left between them. The CDR3 is made up of 17 amino acids. CDR3 protein: CASSQDELAASTDTQYF. The CDR3, as DNA: TGCGCCAGCAGCCAAGATGAACTAGCTGCTAGCACAGATACGCAGTATTTT.

The CDR3 reads CASTSFEGGTGELFF. The DNA of the CDR3 is TGTGCCAGCACCTCCTTCGAGGGGGGAACCGGGGAGCTGTTTTTT. The genes are TRBV2 and TRBJ2-2; the D call may be TRBD1 or TRBD2 (6 bases each). Germline CDR1 reads SNHLY; CDR2 reads FYNNEI. CDR3 size: 15 residues. V was shortened by 7 bases and J by 5 bases, with 17 bases between the two germline ends.

Comments on this clonotype: The conserved phenylalanine or tryptophan is not found at the CDR3 terminus, so this likely reflects a read error. The rearrangement links TRBV10-3 to TRBJ1-2, with D perhaps matching TRBD1 (5 bases). V dropped 7 bases and J dropped 7 bases, with 13 bases sitting between them. Per germline, CDR1 ENHRY and CDR2 SYGVKD. The CDR3 has 12 amino acids. The CDR3 DNA is TGTGCCATCACCGAGGGGTCGGGTGGCTACACCTCC. The encoded protein is CAITEGSGGYTS.

The rearrangement joins TRBV5-1 to TRBJ1-6, with 7 bases aligning to TRBD1. J lost 5 bases, V lost 4 bases, and 3 bases had no gene match. This CDR3 has 14 amino acids. The germline V gene has CDR1 SGHRS and CDR2 YFSETQ. CDR3 DNA sequence: TGCGCCAGCAGCGTTACAGGGGATAATTCACCCCTCCACTTT. Its protein is CASSVTGDNSPLHF.

The genes are TRBV5-1 and TRBJ1-6; no clear D gene. V gave up 2 bases and J gave up 7 bases, with 7 bases separating them. This CDR3 is 13 amino acids long. In germline, CDR1 is SGHRS, CDR2 YFSETQ. This CDR3 is CASSFTRNSPLHF. CDR3 sequence (DNA): TGCGCCAGCAGCTTCACGAGGAATTCACCCCTCCACTTT.

This clonotype was seen a handful of times. The gene calls are TRBV10-3 and TRBJ2-1; a possible D gene is TRBD2 (6 bases). The CDR3 contains 14 residues. V lost 2 bases to trimming and J lost 3 bases, with 8 bases between them. Germline CDR1 is ENHRY and CDR2 is SYGVKD. CDR3 region: CAISERELYNEQFF. The CDR3, as DNA: TGTGCCATCAGTGAGCGGGAGCTCTACAATGAGCAGTTCTTC.

Notes on this clonotype: Germline and junction disagree at one end, which may indicate a read error. The rearrangement joins TRBV7-7 to TRBJ2-5; 8 bases are a match to TRBD2. From germline, CDR1 is SSHAT and CDR2 FNYEAQ (reference sequence). The CDR3 is 17 residues long. The CDR3 reads CASSLARVAGHQETQYF. The CDR3 coding sequence is TGTGCTAGCAGCTTAGCGCGAGTAGCGGGGCACCAAGAGACCCAGTACTTC.

The table lists this clonotype with many counts. V usage is TRBV11-3 and J usage is TRBJ2-2; unclear D gene. Trimming shortened V by 5 bases and J by 0 bases, and 7 bases separated the two germline ends. CDR1 is SGHNT and CDR2 is YENEEA in the germline V gene. The CDR3 is 14 amino acids. The DNA for the CDR3 is TGTGCCAGCAGCCGCGGTCCGAACACCGGGGAGCTGTTTTTT. Translation gives CASSRGPNTGELFF.

In its sample, this clonotype was seen a few times. The V gene is TRBV5-6, the J gene TRBJ1-2; 8 nucleotides line up with TRBD1. CDR1 is SGHDT, CDR2 YYEEEE, per germline. V was pared by 5 bases and J by 2 bases, with 5 bases of the junction left unmatched. The CDR3 consists of 14 residues. CDR3 bases: TGTGCCAGCAGAAGGACAGGGAGAAACTATGGCTACACCTTC. Protein product: CASRRTGRNYGYTF. The full variable domain, its missing parts supplied by reference TRBV5-6 and TRBJ1-2, is DAGVTQSPTHLIKTRGQQVTLRCSPKSGHDTVSWYQQALGQGPQFIFQYYEEEERQRGNFPDRFSGHQFPNYSSELNVNALLLGDSALYLCASRRTGRNYGYTFGSGTRLTVV.

This clonotype was found a few times. The genes are TRBV5-1 and TRBJ1-2, with 10 bases identical to TRBD1. The J segment lost 0 bases and the V segment lost 0 bases, leaving 5 bases of the junction unmatched. Germline V gene data show CDR1 as SGHRS and CDR2 as YFSETQ. The CDR3 is 17 residues long. CDR3 in DNA: TGCGCCAGCAGCTTGGTACGGGGACAGGGGCCTAACTATGGCTACACCTTC. Translated, it gives CASSLVRGQGPNYGYTF.

This clonotype was seen repeatedly, ten times or more. This chain connects TRBV6-5 to TRBJ1-1, with D unclear. Germline CDR1 is MNHEY and CDR2 is SVGAGI. V was trimmed by 2 bases and J by 4 bases, leaving 11 bases between them. The CDR3 spans 14 residues. CDR3 coding DNA: TGTGCCAGCAGTTACCTCGGACGGGGCACTGAAGCTTTCTTT. Its translation: CASSYLGRGTEAFF.